Reported below is one T cell receptor (beta chain). Antigen specificity is unknown. This sample is part of a study of glioma-infiltrating T cells after dendritic cell vaccination. Study observations and caveats: Survival was not directly related to TCR clonality in these patients.

All glioblastoma patients lacked an isocitrate dehydrogenase mutation. The PCR used 60 V beta and 13 J beta primers. Method: immunoSEQ multiplex PCR; TCRdb's copy keeps in-frame clones and lacks some. The sample gives roughly 51,000 clones, approximately 85% of which show up once; about an eighth is in the top ten. The receptor's source is a human donor with glioblastoma. Sample: blood, taken before dendritic cell vaccination.

The CDR3 nucleotides read TGTGCCAGCAGCTTAGCGACCACAGGGCTCTCTGGAAACACCATATATTTT. This encodes CASSLATTGLSGNTIYF. The chain uses TRBV7-2 and TRBJ1-3, with D possibly being TRBD1 (6 bases). V was pared by 0 bases and J by 0 bases, with 12 bases between. Germline V gene data show CDR1 as SGHTA and CDR2 as FQGNSA. The CDR3 runs 17 residues.